Listed here are 27 T cell receptor beta chains from one sample, sequenced in a study of T cell repertoires and HLA-DP antigens (dated by TCRdb to 2016 to 2019). Their antigens are not known. Libraries were prepared through the immunoSEQ multiplex PCR assay. Here the immuneACCESS table is served through TCRdb, limited to in-frame sequences with V and J called. Missing clones are a known gap in these copies; in checked studies unresolved V genes cover under half, and the rest lacks a known reason. The sample table records about 110,000 clones; 80% to 95% of these occur just once. The ten largest clones capture approximately 0.25% of the sample. Sequences were obtained from CD4+ T cells from PBMCs. The receptor set was obtained from a woman between 18 and 30 years old in good health and CMV-seronegative.

This clone was found once. This chain uses TRBV5-1 with TRBJ2-3; D possibly corresponds to TRBD2 (7 bases). CDR3 length: 15 amino acids. V shed 0 bases and J shed 3 bases, with 11 bases lying between them. CDR1 is SGHRS, CDR2 YFSETQ, per germline. The CDR3 nucleotides read TGCGCCAGCAGCTTGGATCGGGGGGCTACAGATACGCAGTATTTT. Translated, it gives CASSLDRGATDTQYF.

The CDR3 sequence: CASSELYEQYV. CDR3 coding DNA: TGTGCCAGCAGTGAGCTCTACGAGCAGTACGTC. The V call is TRBV6-1, the J call TRBJ2-7; D ambiguous. CDR3 length: 11 amino acids. Trimming shortened V by 3 bases and J by 3 bases, and 3 bases separated the two germline ends. Germline V gene lookup returns CDR1 MNHNS and CDR2 SASEGT.

V usage is TRBV10-3 and J usage is TRBJ1-1; TRBD1 is a possible D gene (5 bases). The V gene's germline CDR1 is ENHRY and CDR2 SYGVKD. The CDR3 has 18 amino acids. Trimming shortened V by 4 bases and J by 4 bases, and 25 bases separated the two germline ends. The CDR3 loop is CAISAIGGEGRGSTEAFF. CDR3 in DNA: TGTGCCATCAGTGCCATCGGGGGTGAGGGGAGGGGTTCCACTGAAGCTTTCTTT.

This rearrangement joins TRBV7-6 to TRBJ2-5, with D tentatively TRBD2 (6 bases). Germline loops: CDR1 SGHVS, CDR2 FNYEAQ. This CDR3 spans 19 amino acids. The V end lost 5 bases, the J end lost 7 bases, and 32 bases lay between the germline ends. As DNA, the CDR3 is TGTGCCAGCAGCGATGCGACTAGTTTGTCTCCCTTCGCTCGCGGGACCCAGTACTTC. Its protein product is CASSDATSLSPFARGTQYF. Using reference TRBV7-6 and TRBJ2-5 for the parts outside the CDR3, the full variable domain is GAGVSQSPRYKVTKRGQDVALRCDPISGHVSLYWYRQALGQGPEFLTYFNYEAQQDKSGLPNDRFSAERPEGSISTLTIQRTEQRDSAMYRCASSDATSLSPFARGTQYFGPGTRLLVL.

The CDR3 spells CASRGAGEGETQYF. The CDR3 DNA reads TGTGCCAGCAGGGGTGCGGGGGAGGGGGAGACCCAGTACTTC. This chain uses TRBV6-6 with TRBJ2-5; 7 bases align to TRBD2. CDR3 length: 14 residues. The V and J ends lost 6 bases and 5 bases, in that order; junction bases with no gene match: 9. CDR1 is MNHNY, CDR2 SVGAGI, per germline (reference sequence).

The chain uses TRBV6-8 and TRBJ2-7, with TRBD2 matching 8 bases. J was trimmed by 7 bases and V by 2 bases; bases with no gene match: 13. The length of the CDR3 is 16 residues. Germline CDR1 MNHGY, CDR2 SAAAGT. For the CDR3, the DNA is TGTGCCAGCAGTTACCACTCCTCGGGGGGGGTGAGGGAGCAGTACGTC. This encodes CASSYHSSGGVREQYV.

The chain combines TRBV29-1 with TRBJ1-3, with TRBD1 matching over 8 bases. The CDR3 is 13 residues long. In germline, CDR1 is SQVTM, CDR2 ANQGSEA. Trimming cost V 4 bases and J 4 bases; bases outside gene matches: 3. The CDR3 is CSVGQGAGNTIYF. The DNA of the CDR3 is TGCAGCGTTGGGCAGGGGGCCGGAAACACCATATATTTT.

This chain uses TRBV7-2 with TRBJ1-1; the match to TRBD1 covers 7 bases. The CDR3 spans 18 residues. CDR1 SGHTA and CDR2 FQGNSA come from the germline V gene. V lost 3 bases, J lost 5 bases, and 18 bases stayed unmatched. The CDR3 sequence: CASSFSRGSIHRSTEAFF. The CDR3 bases are TGTGCCAGCAGCTTCAGCAGGGGGTCGATTCATAGGTCTACTGAAGCTTTCTTT.

This clone has more than one count but fewer than ten. CDR3 protein: CASSQQDREVPGELFF. DNA of the CDR3: TGTGCCAGCAGCCAACAGGACAGGGAGGTCCCCGGGGAGCTGTTTTTT. The rearrangement uses TRBV14 and TRBJ2-2, with 8 bases aligning to TRBD1. Per the germline V gene, CDR1 is SGHDN and CDR2 is FVKESK. The CDR3 loop spans 16 amino acids. V dropped 2 bases and J dropped 6; count of bases not matched to a gene: 8.

The chain has TRBV28 and TRBJ2-1; 9 bases fit TRBD1. The V gene's germline CDR1 is MDHEN and CDR2 SYDVKM. This CDR3 spans 16 amino acids. Trimming took 6 bases from V and 8 from J; bases not matched to a gene: 14. CDR3: CASRPGTGFIFDEQFF. In DNA, the CDR3 is TGTGCCAGCAGGCCCGGGACAGGGTTTATATTCGATGAGCAGTTCTTC.

The chain uses TRBV2 and TRBJ1-4; 7 bases map to TRBD1. Germline CDR1 reads SNHLY; CDR2 reads FYNNEI. The CDR3 is made up of 17 amino acids. V trimming: 7 bases; J trimming: 6 bases; junction bases outside the gene matches: 17. Written as DNA, the CDR3 is TGTGCCAGCATCCTTCCGAGGGGGCTCGACCTACATGAAAAACTGTTTTTT. This gives the protein CASILPRGLDLHEKLFF.

The rearrangement links TRBV5-4 to TRBJ2-1; 9 bases fit TRBD2. Germline CDR1 reads SGHNT; CDR2 reads YYREEE (reference sequence). CDR3 length: 16 residues. V lost 4 bases, J lost 1 base, and 6 bases stayed unmatched. CDR3: CASSRGRASSYNEQFF. The DNA of the CDR3 is TGTGCCAGCAGCCGCGGGAGGGCATCATCCTACAATGAGCAGTTCTTC. The variable domain in full, with the rest retrieved from reference TRBV5-4 and TRBJ2-1, is ETGVTQSPTHLIKTRGQQVTLRCSSQSGHNTVSWYQQALGQGPQFIFQYYREEENGRGNFPPRFSGLQFPNYSSELNVNALELDDSALYLCASSRGRASSYNEQFFGPGTRLTVL.

The chain joins TRBV14 to TRBJ1-2; TRBD1 agrees at 8 bases. J was trimmed by 6 bases and V by 0 bases; bases with no gene match: 12. There are 17 residues in the CDR3. Germline loops: CDR1 SGHDN, CDR2 FVKESK. The DNA of the CDR3 is TGTGCCAGCAGCCAAGATCCAGGGGGCCCGGCGGTCCATGGCTACACCTTC. Its translation is CASSQDPGGPAVHGYTF.

The chain joins TRBV18 to TRBJ2-3, with 10 positions matching TRBD2. The CDR3 loop spans 15 amino acids. V was pared by 6 bases and J by 2 bases, with 5 bases of the junction left unmatched. The V gene's germline CDR1 is KGHSH and CDR2 LQKENI. The CDR3 sequence is CASSLTSGHTDTQYF. DNA for the CDR3: TGTGCCAGCTCTCTGACTAGCGGGCACACAGATACGCAGTATTTT.

The rearrangement joins TRBV19 to TRBJ2-2; D unresolved. The germline CDR1 and CDR2 sequences are LNHDA and SQIVND (reference sequence). This CDR3 spans 15 amino acids. V lost 7 bases, J lost 4 bases, and 16 bases lay in between. The CDR3 DNA reads as TGTGCCAGTACTCCCACCCCTAGAGGCACCGGGGAGCTGTTTTTT. It translates to CASTPTPRGTGELFF.

This clone has a single count. V gene TRBV9 combines with J gene TRBJ2-7, with 13 bases matching TRBD2. In germline, CDR1 is SGDLS, CDR2 YYNGEE. The CDR3 consists of 18 residues. V lost 0 bases to trimming and J lost 4 bases; unmatched junction nucleotides: 10. Here the CDR3 reads CASSVGEGTSGNLYEQYF. The CDR3 DNA is TGTGCCAGCAGCGTAGGTGAGGGGACTAGCGGGAATTTGTACGAGCAGTACTTC.

The V and J genes are TRBV18 and TRBJ1-1, with 8 bases matching TRBD1. CDR1 and CDR2 from the germline V gene are KGHSH and LQKENI. The V and J ends lost 2 bases and 0 bases, in that order; junction bases with no gene match: 5. The CDR3 loop spans 16 amino acids. This chain's CDR3 is CASSPGQGALNTEAFF. CDR3 coding DNA: TGTGCCAGCTCACCAGGGCAGGGGGCCCTGAACACTGAAGCTTTCTTT.

The chain employs TRBV10-2 and TRBJ2-6; perhaps TRBD1 as D (5 bases). Trimming removed 7 bases from V and 2 bases from J, with 9 bases in between. The CDR3 has 14 amino acids. Germline V gene sequence: CDR1 WSHSY, CDR2 SAAADI. The DNA of the CDR3 is TGCGCCAGCAACCAGGGCACTGGGGCCAACGTCCTGACTTTC. Translated: CASNQGTGANVLTF.

The chain employs TRBV29-1 and TRBJ1-1, with D tentatively TRBD1 (5 bases). V dropped 8 bases and J dropped 11 bases, with 24 bases sitting between them. This CDR3 comprises 13 residues. The germline V gene encodes CDR1 SQVTM and CDR2 ANQGSEA. This CDR3 is CSILEGKALRAFF. CDR3 nucleotide sequence: TGCAGCATCCTCGAGGGGAAGGCGCTCAGGGCTTTCTTT.

The chain couples TRBV25-1 to TRBJ2-3; TRBD2 matches 7 bases. This CDR3 comprises 16 residues. Germline values: CDR1 MGHDK, CDR2 SYGVNS. The trim removed 8 bases at V and 0 bases at J, leaving 11 bases unmatched. DNA for the CDR3: TGTGCCAGCGGCGGGACTAAGGGGCCGAGCACAGATACGCAGTATTTT. Translated: CASGGTKGPSTDTQYF.

This clone was seen a single time. The chain links TRBV15 to TRBJ1-3; 9 bases are shared with TRBD1. V was pared by 7 bases and J by 3 bases, with 7 bases of the junction left unmatched. Germline CDR1 is LNHNV and CDR2 is YYDKDF (reference sequence). This CDR3 has 15 amino acids. The CDR3 reads CATTFGDRDGNTIYF. The CDR3 bases are TGTGCCACCACCTTCGGGGACAGGGATGGAAACACCATATATTTT.

CDR3 protein: CASSVDSLPVYGYTF. CDR3 nucleotides: TGTGCCAGCAGCGTAGATAGCCTACCCGTCTATGGCTACACCTTC. The rearrangement joins TRBV9 to TRBJ1-2; D unresolved. V gave up 0 bases and J gave up 4 bases, with 13 bases separating them. Per the germline V gene, CDR1 is SGDLS and CDR2 is YYNGEE. The CDR3 is 15 amino acids.

The J gene is TRBJ2-7, the V gene TRBV7-8; the D gene is possibly TRBD2 (6 bases). V was shortened by 5 bases and J by 0 bases, with 8 bases between the two germline ends. CDR1 and CDR2 (germline): SGHVS, FQNEAQ. The CDR3 length is 13 residues. Here the CDR3 DNA reads TGTGCCAGCAGCGTGGGACTCTCCTACGAGCAGTACTTC. Translation: CASSVGLSYEQYF. The whole variable domain, filled in from reference TRBV7-8 and TRBJ2-7, reads GAGVSQSPRYKVAKRGQDVALRCDPISGHVSLFWYQQALGQGPEFLTYFQNEAQLDKSGLPSDRFFAERPEGSVSTLKIQRTQQEDSAVYLCASSVGLSYEQYFGPGTRLTVT.

V usage is TRBV2 and J usage is TRBJ2-7; D is possibly TRBD2 (5 bases). Germline lookup yields CDR1 SNHLY and CDR2 FYNNEI. The germline V and J ends were trimmed by 6 bases and 12 bases, with 15 bases remaining between them. The CDR3 consists of 11 residues. CDR3: CASRAASPMYV. CDR3 sequence (DNA): TGTGCCAGCAGAGCGGCCTCGCCGATGTACGTC.

The J gene is TRBJ2-6, the V gene TRBV19; D is uncertain. The CDR3 is 13 residues long. Trimming stripped 11 bases from V and 0 bases from J, with 8 bases between. Germline CDR1 is LNHDA and CDR2 is SQIVND (reference sequence). The CDR3 DNA reads TGTGCCGGTCATCCCTCTGGGGCCAACGTCCTGACTTTC. This encodes CAGHPSGANVLTF.

V is TRBV18 and J is TRBJ2-7; D is unresolved. The CDR3 consists of 15 residues. The germline V gene has CDR1 KGHSH and CDR2 LQKENI. V gave up 0 bases and J gave up 3 bases, with 12 bases separating them. The CDR3 here is CASSPPSRNLYEQYF. CDR3 DNA sequence: TGTGCCAGCTCACCACCTTCACGGAACCTCTACGAGCAGTACTTC.

The genes are TRBV9 and TRBJ2-2; 9 positions agree with TRBD2. Per germline, CDR1 SGDLS and CDR2 YYNGEE. This CDR3 is built from 17 residues. Losses at the gene ends were 4 bases for V and 0 bases for J; bases not matched to a gene: 7. In nucleotides, the CDR3 is TGTGCCAGCAGCCCTACGGGCGGGGGGGCGAACACCGGGGAGCTGTTTTTT. Translating gives CASSPTGGGANTGELFF.